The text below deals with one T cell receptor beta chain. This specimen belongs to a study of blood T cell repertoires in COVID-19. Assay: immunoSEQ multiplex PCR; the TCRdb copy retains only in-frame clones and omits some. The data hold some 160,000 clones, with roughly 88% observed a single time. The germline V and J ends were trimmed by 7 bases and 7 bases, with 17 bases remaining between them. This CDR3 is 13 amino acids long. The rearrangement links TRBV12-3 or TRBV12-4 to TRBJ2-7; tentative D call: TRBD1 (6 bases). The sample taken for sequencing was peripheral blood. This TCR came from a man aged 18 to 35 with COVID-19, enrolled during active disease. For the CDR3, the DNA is TGTGCCAGCAAACCGGACAGCCCCAGGGAGCAGTACTTC. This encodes CASKPDSPREQYF.